Reported below is one T cell receptor (beta chain). What it binds is not known. The sample is drawn from a study of long-term antiretroviral therapy in people with HIV. Study-level findings and limits: Although diversity increased after ART, it remained lower than in transplant donor controls.

Researchers ran immunoSEQ v3.0 at survey level. The assay was immunoSEQ multiplex PCR, and TCRdb's table has in-frame clones only and misses some. The sample includes about 22,000 clones, about 85% of them seen just once. The CDR3 loop spans 13 amino acids. Trimming shortened V by 2 bases and J by 1 base, and 8 bases separated the two germline ends. Germline values: CDR1 GTSNPN, CDR2 SVGIG (reference sequence). The sequence was collected from a middle-aged man with HIV. V is TRBV30 and J is TRBJ1-1; D is perhaps TRBD1 (5 bases). The sequencing used unsorted PBMCs, collected 1.6 years after starting antiretroviral therapy. CDR3 residues: CAWSWGENTEAFF. The DNA for the CDR3 is TGTGCCTGGAGTTGGGGGGAGAACACTGAAGCTTTCTTT.